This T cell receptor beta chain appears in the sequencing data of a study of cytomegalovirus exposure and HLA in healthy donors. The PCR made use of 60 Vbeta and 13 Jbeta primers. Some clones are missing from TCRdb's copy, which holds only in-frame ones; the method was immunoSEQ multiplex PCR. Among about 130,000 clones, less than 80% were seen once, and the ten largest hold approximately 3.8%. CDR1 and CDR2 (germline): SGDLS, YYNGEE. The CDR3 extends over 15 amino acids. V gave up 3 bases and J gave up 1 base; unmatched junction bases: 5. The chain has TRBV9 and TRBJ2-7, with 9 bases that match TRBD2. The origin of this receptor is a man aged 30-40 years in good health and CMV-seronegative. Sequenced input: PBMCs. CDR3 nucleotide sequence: TGTGCCAGCAGCGGGCTAGCGGGAAGTTCCTACGAGCAGTACTTC. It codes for CASSGLAGSSYEQYF. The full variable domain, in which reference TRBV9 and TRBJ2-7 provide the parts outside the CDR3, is DSGVTQTPKHLITATGQRVTLRCSPRSGDLSVYWYQQSLDQGLQFLIQYYNGEERAKGNILERFSAQQFPDLHSELNLSSLELGDSALYFCASSGLAGSSYEQYFGPGTRLTVT.